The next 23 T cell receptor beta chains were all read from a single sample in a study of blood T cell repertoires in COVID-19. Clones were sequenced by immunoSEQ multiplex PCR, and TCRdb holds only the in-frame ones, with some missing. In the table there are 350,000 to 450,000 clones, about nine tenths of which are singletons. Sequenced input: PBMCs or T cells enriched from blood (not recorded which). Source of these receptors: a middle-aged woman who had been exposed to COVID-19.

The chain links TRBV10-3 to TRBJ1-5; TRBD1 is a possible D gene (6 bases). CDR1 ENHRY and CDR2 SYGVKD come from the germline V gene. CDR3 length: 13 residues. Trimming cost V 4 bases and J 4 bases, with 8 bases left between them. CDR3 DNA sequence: TGTGCCATCAGTGGAACAGGGAATCAGCCCCAGCATTTT. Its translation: CAISGTGNQPQHF.

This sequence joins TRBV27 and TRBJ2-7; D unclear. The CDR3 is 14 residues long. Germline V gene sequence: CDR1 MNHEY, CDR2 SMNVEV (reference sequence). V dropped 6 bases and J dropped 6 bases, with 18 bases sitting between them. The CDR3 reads CASSQKSGAREQYF. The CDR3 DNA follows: TGTGCCAGCAGCCAGAAATCGGGTGCGCGCGAGCAGTACTTC.

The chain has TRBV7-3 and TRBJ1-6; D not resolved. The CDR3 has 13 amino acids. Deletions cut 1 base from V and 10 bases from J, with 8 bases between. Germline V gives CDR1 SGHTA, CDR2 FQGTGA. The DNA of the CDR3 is TGTGCCAGCAGCTTAAGTCTCGAGTCACCCCTCCACTTT. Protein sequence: CASSLSLESPLHF.

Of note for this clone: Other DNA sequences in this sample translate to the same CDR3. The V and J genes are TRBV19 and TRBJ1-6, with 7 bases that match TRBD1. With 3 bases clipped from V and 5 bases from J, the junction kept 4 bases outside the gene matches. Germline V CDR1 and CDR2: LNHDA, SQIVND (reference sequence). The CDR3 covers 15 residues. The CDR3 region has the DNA TGTGCCAGTAGTATCACAGGGGTTGATAATTCACCCCTCCACTTT. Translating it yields CASSITGVDNSPLHF. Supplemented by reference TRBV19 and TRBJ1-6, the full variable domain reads DGGITQSPKYLFRKEGQNVTLSCEQNLNHDAMYWYRQDPGQGLRLIYYSQIVNDFQKGDIAEGYSVSREKKESFPLTVTSAQKNPTAFYLCASSITGVDNSPLHFGNGTRLTVT.

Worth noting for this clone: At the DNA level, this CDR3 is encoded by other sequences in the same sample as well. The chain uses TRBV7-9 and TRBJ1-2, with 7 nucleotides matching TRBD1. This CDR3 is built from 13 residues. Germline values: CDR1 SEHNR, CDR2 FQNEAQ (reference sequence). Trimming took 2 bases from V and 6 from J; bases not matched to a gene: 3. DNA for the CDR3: TGTGCCAGCAGCTTACGACAGGGAAATGGCTACACCTTC. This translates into CASSLRQGNGYTF. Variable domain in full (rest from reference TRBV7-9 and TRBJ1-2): DTGVSQNPRHKITKRGQNVTFRCDPISEHNRLYWYRQTLGQGPEFLTYFQNEAQLEKSRLLSDRFSAERPKGSFSTLEIQRTEQGDSAMYLCASSLRQGNGYTFGSGTRLTVV.

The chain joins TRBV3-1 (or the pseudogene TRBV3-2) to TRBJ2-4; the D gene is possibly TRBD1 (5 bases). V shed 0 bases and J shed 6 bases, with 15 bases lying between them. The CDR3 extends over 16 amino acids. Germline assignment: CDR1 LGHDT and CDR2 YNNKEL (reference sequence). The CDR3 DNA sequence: TGTGCCAGCAGCCAAGATAGGGCAGGGTGGGTAAACATTCAGTACTTC. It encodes CASSQDRAGWVNIQYF.

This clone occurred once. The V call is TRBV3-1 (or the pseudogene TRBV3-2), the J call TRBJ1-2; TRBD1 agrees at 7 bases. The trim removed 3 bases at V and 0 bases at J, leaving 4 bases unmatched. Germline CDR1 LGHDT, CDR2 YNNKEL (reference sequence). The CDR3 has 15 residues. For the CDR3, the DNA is TGTGCCAGCAGCCAGCAAGGGACAGCTAACTATGGCTACACCTTC. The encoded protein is CASSQQGTANYGYTF.

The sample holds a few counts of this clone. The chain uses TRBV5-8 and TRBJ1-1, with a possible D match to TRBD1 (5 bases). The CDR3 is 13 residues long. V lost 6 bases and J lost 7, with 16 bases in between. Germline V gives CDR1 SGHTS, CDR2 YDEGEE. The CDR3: CASTPWGVGEAFF. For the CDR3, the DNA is TGTGCCAGCACCCCTTGGGGGGTAGGTGAAGCTTTCTTT. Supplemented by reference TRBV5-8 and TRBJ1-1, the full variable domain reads EAGVTQSPTHLIKTRGQQATLRCSPISGHTSVYWYQQALGLGLQFLLWYDEGEERNRGNFPPRFSGRQFPNYSSELNVNALELEDSALYLCASTPWGVGEAFFGQGTRLTVV.

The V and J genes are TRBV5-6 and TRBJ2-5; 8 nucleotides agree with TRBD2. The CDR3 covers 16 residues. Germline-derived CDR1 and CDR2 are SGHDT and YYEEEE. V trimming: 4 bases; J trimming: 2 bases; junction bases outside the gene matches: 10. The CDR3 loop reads CASSEAGGPDQETQYF. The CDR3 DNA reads TGTGCCAGCAGCGAGGCGGGGGGCCCTGATCAAGAGACCCAGTACTTC.

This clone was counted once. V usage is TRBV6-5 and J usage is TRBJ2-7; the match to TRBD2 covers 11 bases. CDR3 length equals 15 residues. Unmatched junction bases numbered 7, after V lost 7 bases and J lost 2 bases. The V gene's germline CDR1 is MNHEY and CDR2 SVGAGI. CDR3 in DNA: TGTGCCAGCAACAGACTAGCGGGATCCCCCTACGAGCAGTACTTC. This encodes CASNRLAGSPYEQYF.

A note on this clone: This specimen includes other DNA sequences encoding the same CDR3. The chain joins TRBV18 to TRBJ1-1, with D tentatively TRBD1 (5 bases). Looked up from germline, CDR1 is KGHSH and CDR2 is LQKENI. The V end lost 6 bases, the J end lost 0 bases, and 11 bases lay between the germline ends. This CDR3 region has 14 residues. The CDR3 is CASSPRQMNTEAFF. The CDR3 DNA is TGTGCCAGCTCCCCTAGACAGATGAACACTGAAGCTTTCTTT. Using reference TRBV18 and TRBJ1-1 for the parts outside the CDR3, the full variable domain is NAGVMQNPRHLVRRRGQEARLRCSPMKGHSHVYWYRQLPEEGLKFMVYLQKENIIDESGMPKERFSAEFPKEGPSILRIQQVVRGDSAAYFCASSPRQMNTEAFFGQGTRLTVV.

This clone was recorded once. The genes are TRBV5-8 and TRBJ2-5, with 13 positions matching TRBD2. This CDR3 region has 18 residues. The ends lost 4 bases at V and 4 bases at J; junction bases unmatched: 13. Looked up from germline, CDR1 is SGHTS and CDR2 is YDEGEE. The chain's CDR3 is CASSPAGTSGIIAETQYF. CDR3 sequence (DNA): TGTGCCAGCAGCCCAGCCGGGACTAGCGGGATAATCGCAGAGACCCAGTACTTC.

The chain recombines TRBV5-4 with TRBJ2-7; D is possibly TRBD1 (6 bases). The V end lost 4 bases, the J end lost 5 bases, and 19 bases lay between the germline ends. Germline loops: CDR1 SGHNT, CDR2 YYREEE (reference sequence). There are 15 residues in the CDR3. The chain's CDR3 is CASSPGVSQANEQYF. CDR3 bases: TGTGCCAGCAGCCCAGGGGTCTCGCAGGCCAACGAGCAGTACTTC. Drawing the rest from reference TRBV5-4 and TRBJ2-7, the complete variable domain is ETGVTQSPTHLIKTRGQQVTLRCSSQSGHNTVSWYQQALGQGPQFIFQYYREEENGRGNFPPRFSGLQFPNYSSELNVNALELDDSALYLCASSPGVSQANEQYFGPGTRLTVT.

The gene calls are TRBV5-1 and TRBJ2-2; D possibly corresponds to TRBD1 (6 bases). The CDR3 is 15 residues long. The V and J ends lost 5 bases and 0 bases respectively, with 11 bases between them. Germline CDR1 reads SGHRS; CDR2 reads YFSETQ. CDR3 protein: CASRFDRTNTGELFF. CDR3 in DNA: TGCGCCAGCAGATTCGACAGGACGAACACCGGGGAGCTGTTTTTT.

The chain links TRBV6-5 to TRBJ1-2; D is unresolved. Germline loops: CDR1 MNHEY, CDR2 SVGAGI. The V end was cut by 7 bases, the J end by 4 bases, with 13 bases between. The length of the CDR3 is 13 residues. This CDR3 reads CASTVKRSYGYTF. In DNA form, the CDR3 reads TGTGCCAGCACCGTCAAGAGAAGCTATGGCTACACCTTC.

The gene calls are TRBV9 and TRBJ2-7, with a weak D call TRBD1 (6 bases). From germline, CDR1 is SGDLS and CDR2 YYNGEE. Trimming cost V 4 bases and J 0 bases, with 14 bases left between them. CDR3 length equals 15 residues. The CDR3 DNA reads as TGTGCCAGCAGCCCGCGACAGGAAACCTCCTACGAGCAGTACTTC. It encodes CASSPRQETSYEQYF.

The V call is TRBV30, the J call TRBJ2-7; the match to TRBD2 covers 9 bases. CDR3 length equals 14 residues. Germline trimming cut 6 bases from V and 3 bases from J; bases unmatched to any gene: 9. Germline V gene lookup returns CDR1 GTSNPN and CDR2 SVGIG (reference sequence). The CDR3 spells CACQGTSLLYEQYF. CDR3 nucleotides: TGTGCCTGCCAAGGGACTAGCCTTCTCTACGAGCAGTACTTC.

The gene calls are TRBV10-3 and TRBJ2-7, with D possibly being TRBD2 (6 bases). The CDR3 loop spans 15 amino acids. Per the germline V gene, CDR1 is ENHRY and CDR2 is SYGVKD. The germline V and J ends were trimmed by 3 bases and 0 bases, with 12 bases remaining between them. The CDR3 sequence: CAISDPGVSSYEQYF. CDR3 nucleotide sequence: TGTGCCATCAGTGACCCGGGAGTGAGCTCCTACGAGCAGTACTTC.

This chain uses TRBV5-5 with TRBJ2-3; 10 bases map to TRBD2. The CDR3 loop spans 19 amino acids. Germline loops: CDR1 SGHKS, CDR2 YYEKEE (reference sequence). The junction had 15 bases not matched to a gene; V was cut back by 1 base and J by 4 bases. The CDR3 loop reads CASSLSGTPGTSAPDTQYF. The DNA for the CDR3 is TGTGCCAGCAGCTTGTCGGGAACTCCCGGGACTAGCGCCCCAGATACGCAGTATTTT.

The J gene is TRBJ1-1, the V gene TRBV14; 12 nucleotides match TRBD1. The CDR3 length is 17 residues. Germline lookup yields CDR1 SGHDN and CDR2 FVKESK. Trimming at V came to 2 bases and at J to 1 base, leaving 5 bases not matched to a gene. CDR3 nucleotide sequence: TGTGCCAGCAGCCAATTGCCGGGACAGGGGGCGAACACTGAAGCTTTCTTT. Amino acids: CASSQLPGQGANTEAFF.

DNA for the CDR3: TGTGCCAGCAGTTACCCAGGGGCACGGGGCTACACCTTC. It is translated as CASSYPGARGYTF. This chain connects TRBV6-5 to TRBJ1-2; TRBD1 is a possible D gene (6 bases). Germline CDR1 and CDR2: MNHEY and SVGAGI. V was clipped by 2 bases and J by 8 bases, with 12 bases between them. The CDR3 consists of 13 residues.

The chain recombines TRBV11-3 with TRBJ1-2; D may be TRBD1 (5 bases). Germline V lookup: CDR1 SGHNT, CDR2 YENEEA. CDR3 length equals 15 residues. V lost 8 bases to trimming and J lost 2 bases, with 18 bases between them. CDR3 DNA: TGTGCCAGCTCGCCAGGGCCGCTCGCAAACTATGGCTACACCTTC. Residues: CASSPGPLANYGYTF.

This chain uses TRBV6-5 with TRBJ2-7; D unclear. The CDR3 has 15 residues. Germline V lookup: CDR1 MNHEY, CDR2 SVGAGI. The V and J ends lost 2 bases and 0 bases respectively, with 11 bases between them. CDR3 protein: CASSYGGVGSYEQYF. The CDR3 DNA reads TGTGCCAGCAGTTACGGCGGCGTGGGCTCCTACGAGCAGTACTTC.